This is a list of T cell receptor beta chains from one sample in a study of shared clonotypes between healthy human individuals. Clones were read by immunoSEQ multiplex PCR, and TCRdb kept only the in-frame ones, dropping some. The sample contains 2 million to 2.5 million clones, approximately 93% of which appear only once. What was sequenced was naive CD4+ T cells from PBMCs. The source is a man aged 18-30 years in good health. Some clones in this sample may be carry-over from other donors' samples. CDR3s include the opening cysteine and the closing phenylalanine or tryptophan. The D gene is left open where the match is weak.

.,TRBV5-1,CASSQPRGSQFF
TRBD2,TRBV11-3,CASSLLAGGSDTQYF
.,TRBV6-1,CASSALQGNIQYF
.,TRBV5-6,CASSLGSTDTQYF
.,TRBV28,CASSFRGNEQYF
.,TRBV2,CASKPQGSGLSYEQYF
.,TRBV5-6,CASSISGTLTDTQYF
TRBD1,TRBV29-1,CSVEWDRGKDGEKLFF
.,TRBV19,CASSGQEAYGYTF
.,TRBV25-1,CASRPQGRGSYNEQFF
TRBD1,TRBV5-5,CASSLRQGRSGNTIYF
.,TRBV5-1,CASSDRTHHEQYF
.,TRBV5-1,CASSASADGYTF
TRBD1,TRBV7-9,CASSLDRGQETQYF
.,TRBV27,CASSLAAEQFF
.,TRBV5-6,CASSLGRGRGGEQFF
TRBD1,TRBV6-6,CASSWDRVNVNTEAFF
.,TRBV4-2,CASSQDLGRGNTIYF
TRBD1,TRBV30,CAWGQGALQPQHF
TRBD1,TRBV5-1,CASSWGQDVSGYTF
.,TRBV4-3,CASSQVVGVTEAFF
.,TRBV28,CASSLFSLGQDYGYTF
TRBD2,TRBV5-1,CASSLFSSGWSYNEQFF
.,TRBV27,CASSFRGAGEQYF
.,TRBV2,CASSQLTGTLAKNIQYF
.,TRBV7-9,CASSQNRAGNTIYF
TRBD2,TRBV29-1,CSVEDRTSGSRTGELFF
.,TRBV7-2,CASSYQGSGANVLTF
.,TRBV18,CASSATSRGTDTQYF
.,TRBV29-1,CSVVSGLLTDTQYF
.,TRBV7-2,CASSLGSAPEAFF
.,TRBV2,CASSEGGSGNTIYF
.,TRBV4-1,CASSQTPGGYGRKSSYNEQFF
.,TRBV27,CASRQHRGEKLFF
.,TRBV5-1,CASSWAGELFF
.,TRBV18,CASSPLRSTNYGYTF
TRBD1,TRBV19,CASSMRGGGSPEGQPQHF
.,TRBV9,CASSVGQYTEAFF
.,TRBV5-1,CASSLEATDKGTEAFF
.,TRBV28,CASSANMADTQYF
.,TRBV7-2,CASSRGGDQETQYF
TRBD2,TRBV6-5,CASSFRTSGRGEQFF
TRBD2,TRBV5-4,CASASGTSIGIQYF
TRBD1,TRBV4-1,CASSRKAGQGDYEQYF
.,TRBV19,CASSPPGPTEAFF
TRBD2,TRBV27,CASSLSMPGLAGVEETQYF
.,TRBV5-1,CASSLGPDRFNTGELFF
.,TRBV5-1,CASSLEDLPREQFF
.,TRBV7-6,CASSLRGSGSSTDTQYF
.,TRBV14,CASSQAGSSTGELFF
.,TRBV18,CASSRQAVEAFF
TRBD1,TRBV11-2,CASSWDRGLDTQYF